This T cell receptor (beta chain) is from a study of cytomegalovirus exposure and HLA in healthy donors (dated by TCRdb to the late 2010s). For the wider study: An earlier analysis of more than 550 of the donors reported 276 Gb of sequence data and 117 million unique TCR beta sequences obtained from around 180 million T cells. Roughly 320 gigabases of sequencing data and approximately 91 million unique TCR sequences made up an early release that covered several hundred HLA-typed donors. The genetic ancestry cluster associated with self-reported Caucasian donors included over 65% of the approximately 430 genotyped donors. The study aimed to test whether signatures of past pathogen exposure could be identified by cataloging public T cell receptors. The T cell repertoires of 670 or so subjects were profiled by immunosequencing and related to cytomegalovirus serostatus. A separate validation cohort of 100 to 150 different subjects was used in addition to the roughly 720-subject first cohort. The study combined high-throughput TCR immunosequencing, statistical association of individual TCRs with disease status, and machine learning to predict cytomegalovirus infection status. A later analysis re-analyzed previously published TCR beta repertoires from about 600 donors and added high-resolution HLA genotyping to study TCR occurrence patterns. Rather than using new phenotypic data, the later analysis identified candidate immune exposures from TCR beta sequences and from how often those sequences occurred across donors. An earlier analysis of nearly 600 of the donors applied high-throughput TCR beta sequencing to assess whether each TCR beta V gene segment acted as functional or pseudogenic. Donor age, sex, ethnicity and CMV serostatus were compiled alongside the repertoire data. Genome-wide SNP genotypes for about 65% of the roughly 670 donors were used in a later genetic analysis, which treated that subset as a discovery cohort. All discovery cohort repertoires had been generated using a single sequencing platform. Both class I and class II loci were covered by HLA typing, at four-digit resolution. Typing coverage differed by locus: A, B, C, DRB1 and DQB1 were typed in roughly 620-630 donors, DQA1 in about 510, DPA1 in some 610, and DPB1 in 450 to 480. About 5 DR-DQ haplotypes were handled as single units for association and clustering, since linkage in the cohort was strong. Among 300 to 500 genotyped donors of the cohort, an average of approximately 240,000 unique TCR beta nucleotide sequences was sequenced per donor, of which about 19% were non-productive.

The cohort consisted of approximately 670 healthy bone marrow donors. At the time of sampling, every cohort member was nominally healthy, though immune exposures that went unrecorded were likely present. The donor tested CMV seronegative and was one of the 352 seronegative cohort members. Every donor gave a peripheral blood sample, and the peripheral blood mononuclear cells from that sample were used for TCR beta sequencing. Genomic DNA extraction from the blood cell samples was performed with the Qiagen DNeasy Blood Extraction Kit. As encoded in the germline V gene (reference sequence), CDR1 is SSHAT while CDR2 is FNYEAQ. Measured from the cysteine to the phenylalanine, the CDR3 is 15 residues long. Just CDR3 DNA is preserved here, 45 bases in frame from base 1. V is pruned by 6 bases and J by 3 bases, leaving 4 bases of the junction without a gene match. A word on this clone: The specificity of this receptor is unknown. Base qualities are not at hand, and no much larger clone is one base apart.

On the study overall, not on this receptor specifically: A cluster of highly shared sequence variants was judged likely to represent a technical artifact of the sequencing pipeline. A later genetic analysis associated a missense DCLRE1C variant with V-gene and J-gene trimming of TCR beta chains, and an independent cohort replicated the association. Over 15 rarely observed V segments, including chromosome 9 orphons, were excluded from the earlier analysis of some 590 of the donors because counts were too low. Several of the top co-occurrence clusters appeared to be linked to parvovirus B19, influenza, CMV and Epstein-Barr virus, according to a later analysis. According to a later analysis, most CMV-associated TCR beta chains appeared to be HLA-restricted, and the HLA associations seemed to be driven largely by CMV exposure. Linkage disequilibrium might explain the correlated functional status among segregating V segments, but an unknown experimental factor could not be excluded. In the study, some 160 TCR beta chains were listed as associated with cytomegalovirus. The only immune exposure information available for the cohort was CMV serostatus. Roughly uniform sequencing depth across donors was assumed in presence/absence analyses, although this assumption may not hold. Specific HLA alleles were associated with some 15,000 TCR beta sequences at a false discovery rate of 0.05 in a later analysis. The cohort was sequenced for TCR beta chains only, and without alpha or paired-chain data the features that could be detected were limited. Three of the identified cytomegalovirus-associated TCR beta chains were confirmed in vitro to be specific for cytomegalovirus antigens. Because the 87-base-pair reads could not distinguish some IMGT-functional V segments, including TRBV6-2 and TRBV6-3, those segments were excluded. A further reported finding was that TCR beta sequences accurately predicted the HLA-A and HLA-B alleles for most subjects in the first cohort. In a later analysis, TCR association rates were found to vary across HLA loci, with the most associated TCRs seen for DRB1 alleles and the fewest for HLA-C alleles. While some public TCRs were present in many individuals, most TCR sequences turned up only very rarely across donors. Strong co-occurrence of HLA alleles, especially DR and DQ, made assigning TCR associations to individual alleles difficult. In a later analysis, HLA-associated TCR beta chains showed more clonal expansion and lower generation probabilities than non-associated chains that were equally common. The authors suggested that the approach could potentially be extended to other disease states and immunological phenotypes. In both the original and validation cohorts, the classifier was reported to diagnose cytomegalovirus status with high specificity and sensitivity. An earlier analysis of approximately 530 of the donors showed that most TCR beta V segments appeared in productive rearrangements either about 90% or about 30% of the time, which broadly matched IMGT annotations. Because HLA typing was unavailable for some donors at each locus, only the typed subset was used in association tests. Compared with the roughly 670-donor mean, donors in an Asian-associated ancestry cluster had fewer N-insertions in productive TCRs, according to a later genetic analysis.

Library creation used the immunoSEQ multiplex PCR assay. The multiplex PCR relied on a mix of 60 forward primers for TCR Vbeta segments and 13 reverse primers for TCR Jbeta segments. The CDR3 region of rearranged TCR beta genes was amplified from genomic DNA with a multiplex PCR assay. Amplified TCR beta libraries were sequenced as 87-base-pair reads on the Illumina HiSeq System. Turning to the authors' computational methods: A later analysis counted about 76 million unique TCR beta chains across the 500 to 850 repertoires, and 9 million to 14 million of these chains were shared by at least two donors. To remove PCR and sequencing errors, raw reads were error-corrected and collapsed into unique sequences using a nearest-neighbor algorithm that merged closely related sequences. CDR3 sequences were aligned to IMGT reference sequences to assign V, D and J gene segments. For a sequence to be retained, a match of at least six nucleotides to both a V gene segment and a J gene segment was required. A rearrangement counted as productive if the CDR3 had no stop codons and remained in frame with V and J, and every other rearrangement counted as non-productive. Following IMGT convention, CDR3 was defined as the stretch from the second conserved V-encoded cysteine to the conserved J-encoded phenylalanine. In an earlier analysis of 500 to 650 of the donors, sequences lacking an unambiguous match to a single V gene segment were excluded. In an earlier analysis of about 590 of the donors, a V segment was called functional when productive rearrangements were above 56.7%, and segregating when the standard deviation between donors exceeded 5%. A statistical classification framework was built for diagnosing cytomegalovirus status from the catalog of TCR beta chain sequences. A later analysis assigned V and J genes by comparing TCR nucleotide sequences with IMGT/GENE-DB human TR gene sequences. The TCRdist pipeline was used in a later analysis to assign CDR3 sequences and most-parsimonious VDJ recombination scenarios. In a later analysis, every TCR beta chain was defined by the combination of its CDR3 amino acid sequence and its V-gene family, and reads without a unique V-gene family were dropped. As a way to deal with suspected cross-contamination and a sequencing artifact, a later analysis dropped under 600 nucleotide sequences that were highly shared and had low generation probability. For each public chain, a later analysis derived a clonal expansion index from normalized ranks of inferred template counts within each repertoire. In a later analysis, generation probabilities were computed with a VDJ recombination model fitted to out-of-frame rearrangements, and the resulting probabilities were checked against IGoR. Hypergeometric tests were used in a later analysis to score TCR-TCR, TCR-HLA and TCR-CMV co-occurrence, with a repertoire-size bias correction applied to the TCR pairs. False discovery rates were estimated in a later analysis by permuting HLA or CMV assignments 20 times. A later analysis grouped co-occurring TCRs with DBSCAN, adding TCRdist sequence similarity when clustering within HLA-allele-positive subsets. For co-occurrence clustering, repertoires with fewer than 30,000 or more than 120,000 public chains were excluded, along with 4 to 6 repertoires with anomalous nucleotide sharing. TCRdb holds this immuneACCESS table with in-frame rearrangements only. Some clones are missing; in checked studies, unresolved V genes explain under half, and the rest has no known cause. Clone size and V and J calls were adopted from that table, with D and trimming inferred from the DNA. This sample holds 140,000 or so clones; 80% were observed only once. The ten largest account for roughly 4.5% of the sample.

The sequence links TRBV7-7 to TRBJ2-5; 13 bases in the middle match TRBD2. This sequence originates from a man between 35 and 55 years old in good health and CMV-seronegative. Sequences were obtained from PBMCs. The nucleotide sequence reads as follows: TGTGCCAGCAGACCAGGACTAGCGGGGGAAGAGACCCAGTACTTC. Its product reads: CASRPGLAGEETQYF. The CDR3 plus the reference TRBV7-7 and TRBJ2-5 genes for the other parts give the full variable domain: GAGVSQSPRYKVTKRGQDVTLRCDPISSHATLYWYQQALGQGPEFLTYFNYEAQPDKSGLPSDRFSAERPEGSISTLTIQRTEQRDSAMYRCASRPGLAGEETQYFGPGTRLLVL.